One T cell receptor beta chain is described in this entry. Clones were read by immunoSEQ multiplex PCR, and TCRdb kept only the in-frame ones, dropping some. The repertoire holds about 150,000 clones, with around nine tenths as singletons. The data originate from a study of T cell responses to AZD1222 COVID-19 vaccine. In germline, CDR1 is LNHDA, CDR2 SQIVND (reference sequence). This CDR3 has 16 residues. The ends lost 5 bases at V and 4 bases at J; junction bases unmatched: 11. The sequenced sample was peripheral blood, obtained 28 days after the second AZD1222 dose. The clonotype was recovered from an adult who received the AZD1222 COVID-19 vaccine. J is TRBJ2-7 and V is TRBV19; 10 positions match TRBD2. The CDR3 spells CASSAAPSGSSYEQYF. The CDR3 nucleotides are TGTGCCAGTAGTGCCGCCCCTAGCGGGAGTTCTTACGAGCAGTACTTC.